Listed below are T cell receptor beta chains from one sample, sequenced in a study of cytotoxic CD8 clonotypes in ibrutinib-treated CLL. Clones were sequenced by immunoSEQ multiplex PCR, and TCRdb holds only the in-frame ones, with some missing. The profile covers 110,000 to 150,000 clones, with around three quarters appearing a single time and more than 10% taken by the ten largest. The source was PBMCs, collected after 12 months of ibrutinib treatment. The receptors come from a human donor with chronic lymphocytic leukemia. Each CDR3 is given with its conserved first and last residue. The D gene is left open where the match is weak. Clone sizes are given selectively: once, few, many, or a class where the clone is expanded.

j_call	d_call	clone_size	v_call	cdr3_aa	cdr3_nt
TRBJ2-3	TRBD2	.	TRBV28	CASTSAGVEDGTDTQYF	TGTGCCAGCACCTCGGCGGGAGTCGAGGACGGCACAGATACGCAGTATTTT
TRBJ2-7	TRBD2	.	TRBV19	CASSIDPGLAGSYEQYF	TGTGCCAGTAGTATAGACCCGGGACTAGCGGGGTCCTACGAGCAGTACTTC
TRBJ1-4	.	.	TRBV18	CASSPLSEGGLFF	TGTGCCAGCTCACCATTGAGTGAGGGTGGACTGTTTTTT
TRBJ2-3	TRBD2	.	TRBV28	CASSGTRSIGDTQYF	TGTGCCAGCAGTGGGACTAGATCGATAGGAGATACGCAGTATTTT
TRBJ2-7	.	.	TRBV10-3	CAAQEQGAHEQYF	TGTGCCGCCCAGGAGCAGGGAGCCCACGAGCAGTACTTC
TRBJ2-7	TRBD2	.	TRBV12-5	CASGLATTSGPYEQYF	TGTGCTAGTGGTTTGGCAACGACTAGCGGGCCCTACGAGCAGTACTTC
TRBJ2-7	TRBD1	.	TRBV10-3	CAISSTGSYEQYF	TGTGCCATCAGTTCGACAGGGTCCTACGAGCAGTACTTC
TRBJ2-2	.	.	TRBV9	CASRAASGTGELFF	TGTGCCAGCAGAGCAGCTTCGGGGACCGGGGAGCTGTTTTTT
TRBJ1-5	TRBD1	.	TRBV6-6	CASGDRDDQPQHF	TGTGCCAGTGGGGACAGGGACGATCAGCCCCAGCATTTT
TRBJ1-5	.	once	TRBV28	CASSLSPRRDQPQHF	TGTGCCAGCAGTTTATCCCCCCGCAGAGATCAGCCCCAGCATTTT
TRBJ1-1	.	.	TRBV4-3	CASSLMQNTEAFF	TGCGCCAGCAGCCTAATGCAAAACACTGAAGCTTTCTTT
TRBJ2-1	.	.	TRBV10-3	CAISESKSGVPYNEQFF	TGTGCCATCAGTGAGTCGAAGTCGGGAGTACCCTACAATGAGCAGTTCTTC
TRBJ2-7	TRBD2	.	TRBV27	CASSLREGPYEQYF	TGTGCCAGCAGTCTGCGGGAGGGCCCGTACGAGCAGTACTTC
TRBJ2-1	TRBD2	.	TRBV7-2	CASSPTSGRSSPQFF	TGTGCCAGCAGCCCAACTAGCGGGAGGTCTTCACCGCAGTTCTTC
TRBJ2-1	.	.	TRBV28	CASSQSGTVVFF	TGTGCCAGCAGCCAATCCGGGACGGTGGTGTTCTTC
TRBJ2-1	TRBD1	once	TRBV7-9	CASSFKQGFDEQFF	TGTGCCAGCAGCTTTAAACAGGGGTTTGATGAGCAGTTCTTC
TRBJ2-7	TRBD2	.	TRBV7-2	CASSLVSGRPSSYEQYF	TGTGCCAGCAGCTTGGTTAGCGGGAGGCCGAGCTCCTACGAGCAGTACTTC
TRBJ2-7	TRBD1	.	TRBV5-1	CASSRDRGEEQYF	TGCGCCAGCAGTCGGGACAGGGGTGAAGAGCAGTACTTC
TRBJ2-7	.	.	TRBV18	CASSPPGSSYEQYF	TGTGCCAGCTCACCACCCGGGAGTAGTTACGAGCAGTACTTC
TRBJ1-1	.	.	TRBV19	CASSMGRGGMNTEAFF	TGTGCCAGTAGTATGGGGCGTGGGGGAATGAACACTGAAGCTTTCTTT
TRBJ2-3	.	.	TRBV30	CAWTVGGTQYF	TGTGCCTGGACGGTTGGCGGTACGCAGTATTTT
TRBJ1-2	TRBD1	few	TRBV9	CASSATPTGSGYTF	TGTGCCAGCAGCGCGACCCCGACAGGGAGCGGCTACACCTTC